One T cell receptor beta chain is described in this entry. The antigen is unknown. Germline assignment: CDR1 LGHNA and CDR2 YSLEER. The CDR3 runs to 15 residues. Trimming pared 0 bases from V and 3 bases from J, leaving 12 bases between. This entry is derived from a study of shared clonotypes between healthy human individuals. Overall study results and limits: Owing to a small donor count, the genetic and exposure-history diversity represented was limited. Blood was the only sampled material, and tissue repertoires likely differ. The naive CD4 repertoires of a few donors were compared, and roughly 5% of clonotypes were shared.

CD45RO-negative, CCR7-positively selected cells formed the naive CD8 fraction, excluding terminally differentiated effector memory CD45RA+ cells. TCRdb's table, derived via immunoSEQ multiplex PCR, lists solely in-frame clones and lacks some. The data hold 2 million to 2.5 million clones, with around 96% observed a single time. This receptor was taken from a man aged 18 to 35 in good health. Sequenced input: naive CD8+ T cells sorted from blood. J is TRBJ2-7 and V is TRBV4-3, with a tentative D call TRBD1 (6 bases). The CDR3 reads CASSQERRGGYEQYF. The CDR3 DNA follows: TGCGCCAGCAGCCAAGAACGTAGAGGGGGCTACGAGCAGTACTTC.